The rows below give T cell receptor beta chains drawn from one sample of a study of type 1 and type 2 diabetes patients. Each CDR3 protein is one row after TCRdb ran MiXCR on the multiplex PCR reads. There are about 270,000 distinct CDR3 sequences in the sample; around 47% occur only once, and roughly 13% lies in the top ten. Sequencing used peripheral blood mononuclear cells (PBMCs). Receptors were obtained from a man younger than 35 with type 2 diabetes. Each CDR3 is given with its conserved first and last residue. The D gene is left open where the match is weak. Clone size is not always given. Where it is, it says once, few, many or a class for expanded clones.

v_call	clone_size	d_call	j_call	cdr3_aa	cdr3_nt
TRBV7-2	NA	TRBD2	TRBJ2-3	CASRKTTSRTDTQYF	TGTGCCAGCAGAAAGACGACTAGCCGCACAGATACGCAGTATTTT
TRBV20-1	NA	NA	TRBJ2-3	CSARDWQGSADTQYF	TGCAGTGCTAGAGATTGGCAAGGTTCCGCGGATACGCAGTATTTT
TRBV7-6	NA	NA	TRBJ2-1	CASSPGTFSSYNEQFF	TGTGCCAGCAGCCCCGGGACTTTTAGCTCCTACAATGAGCAGTTCTTC
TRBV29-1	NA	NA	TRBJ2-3	CSVVGDTQYF	TGCAGCGTTGTTGGAGATACGCAGTATTTT
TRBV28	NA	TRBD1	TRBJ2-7	CASSLSGGLYEQYF	TGTGCCAGCAGTCTCTCAGGGGGCCTCTACGAGCAGTACTTC
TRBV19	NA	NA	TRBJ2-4	CASSMRVLAKNIQYF	TGTGCCAGTAGTATGCGGGTTCTAGCCAAAAACATTCAGTACTTC
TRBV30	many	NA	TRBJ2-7	CAWQGNSYEQYF	TGTGCCTGGCAAGGGAACTCCTACGAGCAGTACTTC
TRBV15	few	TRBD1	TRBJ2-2	CATSREGDRGAGELFF	TGTGCCACCAGCAGAGAGGGGGACAGGGGGGCCGGGGAGCTGTTTTTT
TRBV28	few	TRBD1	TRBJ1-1	CASSDRDRGRGTEAFF	TGTGCCAGCAGTGACCGGGACAGGGGGCGAGGAACTGAAGCTTTCTTT
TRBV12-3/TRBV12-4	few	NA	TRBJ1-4	CASSLDWGEKLFF	TGTGCCAGCAGTTTAGATTGGGGTGAAAAACTGTTTTTT
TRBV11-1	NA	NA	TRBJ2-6	CASSPGKRAMSGANVLTF	TGTGCCAGCAGCCCGGGGAAGCGGGCCATGTCTGGGGCCAACGTCCTGACTTTC
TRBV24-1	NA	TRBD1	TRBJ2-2	CATSDHPMRTGNTGELFF	TGTGCCACCAGTGACCACCCAATGCGGACAGGCAACACCGGGGAGCTGTTTTTT
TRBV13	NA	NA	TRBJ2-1	CASSQAGGVETQFF	TGTGCCAGCAGCCAAGCAGGTGGGGTAGAGACCCAGTTCTTC
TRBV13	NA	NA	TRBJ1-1	CASSFRPGAMNTEAFF	TGTGCCAGCAGCTTCCGGCCAGGCGCCATGAACACTGAAGCTTTCTTT
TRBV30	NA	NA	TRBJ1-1	CAWRGGNTEAFF	TGTGCCTGGAGAGGAGGGAACACTGAAGCTTTCTTT
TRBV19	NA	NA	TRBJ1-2	CASSNQATQLYGYTF	TGTGCCAGTAGTAATCAGGCGACTCAGCTCTATGGCTACACCTTC
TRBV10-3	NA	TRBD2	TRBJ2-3	CAISRAILLAGGPEDTQYF	TGTGCCATCAGCAGAGCCATCCTACTAGCGGGAGGGCCTGAAGATACGCAGTATTTT
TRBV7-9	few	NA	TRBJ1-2	CASSFSASRDINGYTF	TGTGCCAGCAGCTTCAGTGCATCGCGGGACATCAATGGCTACACCTTC
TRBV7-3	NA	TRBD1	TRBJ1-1	CASSARDRAQAFF	TGTGCCAGCAGTGCCCGGGACAGGGCCCAAGCTTTCTTT
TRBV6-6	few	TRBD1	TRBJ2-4	CASSLDRAGAKNIQYF	TGTGCCAGCAGTTTAGACAGGGCAGGGGCCAAAAACATTCAGTACTTC
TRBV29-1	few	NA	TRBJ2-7	CSVRRGYEQYF	TGCAGCGTTCGTAGAGGGTACGAGCAGTACTTC
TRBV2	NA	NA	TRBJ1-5	CASSEVRGAQPQHF	TGTGCCAGCAGTGAAGTACGGGGGGCGCAGCCCCAGCATTTT
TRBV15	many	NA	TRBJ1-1	CATSREVGGTEAFF	TGTGCCACCAGCAGAGAAGTTGGGGGGACTGAAGCTTTCTTT
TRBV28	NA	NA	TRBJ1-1	CASALRVNTEAFF	TGTGCCAGCGCACTCCGGGTGAACACTGAAGCTTTCTTT
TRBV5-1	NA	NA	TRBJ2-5	CASWGAGKTGETQYF	TGCGCCAGCTGGGGGGCAGGAAAGACGGGAGAGACCCAGTACTTC
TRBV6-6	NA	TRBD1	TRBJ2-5	CASSQGDRIQETQYF	TGTGCCAGCAGTCAGGGGGACAGAATCCAAGAGACCCAGTACTTC
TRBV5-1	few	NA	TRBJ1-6	CASSLREGNSPLHF	TGCGCCAGCAGCTTGCGGGAAGGTAATTCACCCCTCCACTTT
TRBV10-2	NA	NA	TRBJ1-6	CASRVTGTNSPLHF	TGTGCCAGCAGAGTCACGGGGACAAATTCACCCCTCCACTTT
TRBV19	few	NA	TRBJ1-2	CASKRDGESANYGYTF	TGTGCCAGTAAACGGGACGGAGAATCGGCTAACTATGGCTACACCTTC
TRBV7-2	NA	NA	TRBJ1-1	CASSLVTASTEASF	TGTGCCAGCAGCTTAGTGACAGCTTCCACTGAAGCTTCCTTT
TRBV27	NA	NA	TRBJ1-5	CASKTVNQPQHF	TGTGCCAGCAAGACGGTCAATCAGCCCCAGCATTTT
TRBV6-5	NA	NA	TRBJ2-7	CASSYYPGYEQYF	TGTGCCAGCAGTTACTATCCGGGGTACGAGCAGTACTTC
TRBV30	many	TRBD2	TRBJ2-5	CAWSAEPGLAGQETQYF	TGTGCCTGGAGTGCCGAACCGGGACTAGCTGGCCAAGAGACCCAGTACTTC
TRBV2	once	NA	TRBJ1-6	CVSSELGSGNNSPLHF	TGTGTCAGCAGTGAACTGGGTTCCGGTAATAATTCACCCCTCCACTTT
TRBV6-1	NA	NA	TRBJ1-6	CASSESGHYNSPLHF	TGTGCCAGCAGTGAATCCGGGCACTATAATTCACCCCTCCACTTT